This note documents a single TCR beta chain sequence. V shed 5 bases, J shed 5 bases, and the junction held 8 bases outside the gene matches. Per the germline V gene, CDR1 is SEHNR and CDR2 is FQNEAQ (reference sequence). CDR3 length: 14 amino acids. The source of the sample is a study of cytomegalovirus exposure and HLA in healthy donors. The PCR had 60 Vbeta and 13 Jbeta primers. Assay: immunoSEQ multiplex PCR; the TCRdb copy retains only in-frame clones and omits some. The table records 200,000 or so clones, approximately 80% of them present only once. The specimen sequenced was PBMCs. The chain combines TRBV7-9 with TRBJ2-7; 8 bases match TRBD1. The clonotype was recovered from a woman between 25 and 40 years old in good health and CMV-seropositive. In DNA, the CDR3 is TGTGCCAGCAGCCCCGGACAGGGTTTTAACGAGCAGTACTTC. The encoded protein is CASSPGQGFNEQYF.